Listed here are 20 T cell receptor beta chains from one sample, sequenced in a study of CD8 T cells in Susac syndrome. RNA, at about 0.45 to 1 ug, was reverse transcribed with random hexamers. Via MiXCR, TCRdb re-called the immunoSEQ multiplex PCR reads, giving one row per CDR3 protein. The sample contains under 200,000 distinct CDR3 sequences, roughly 95% of which appear only once. The specimen sequenced was CD8+ T cells from PBMCs. These TCRs come from a human donor with multiple sclerosis.

This chain uses TRBV5-1 with TRBJ2-7, with D tentatively TRBD1 (7 bases). There are 14 residues in the CDR3. Germline V lookup: CDR1 SGHRS, CDR2 YFSETQ. Trimming removed 1 base from V and 5 bases from J, with 13 bases in between. CDR3 coding DNA: TGCGCCAGCAGCTTGTGGAGGGGGCACCACGAGCAGTACTTC. This translates into CASSLWRGHHEQYF.

The CDR3 here is CASSPVSLGQPQHF. Here the CDR3 DNA reads TGCGCCAGCAGCCCCGTCTCGCTGGGTCAGCCCCAGCATTTT. The chain is built from TRBV4-1 and TRBJ1-5; no reliable D call. The CDR3 loop spans 14 amino acids. Germline V CDR1 and CDR2: MGHRA, YSYEKL. Trimming left V 4 bases short and J 6 bases short, with 13 bases between.

This sequence joins TRBV29-1 and TRBJ1-1; TRBD1 might be the D (5 bases). The CDR3 is 14 amino acids. The V end was cut by 0 bases, the J end by 5 bases, with 13 bases between. The V gene's germline CDR1 is SQVTM and CDR2 ANQGSEA. This chain's CDR3 is CSVEDPSGTTEAFF. The CDR3, as DNA: TGCAGCGTTGAAGATCCCTCCGGGACTACTGAAGCTTTCTTT.

The rearrangement links TRBV6-6 to TRBJ1-2; D gene uncertain. CDR3 length equals 14 residues. Germline V gene sequence: CDR1 MNHNY, CDR2 SVGAGI (reference sequence). The V end lost 6 bases, the J end lost 6 bases, and 17 bases lay between the germline ends. The CDR3, as DNA: TGTGCCAGCAGCTTAACCCTGGTCCCGGATGGCTACACCTTC. This gives the protein CASSLTLVPDGYTF.

This chain connects TRBV3-1 to TRBJ2-2, with D hard to call. Trimming cost V 0 bases and J 6 bases, with 8 bases left between them. In germline, CDR1 is LGHDT, CDR2 YNNKEL (reference sequence). The CDR3 consists of 14 residues. CDR3 region: CASSQDLPPGELFF. CDR3 coding DNA: TGTGCCAGCAGCCAAGATCTTCCTCCCGGGGAGCTGTTTTTT.

V and J are TRBV4-1 and TRBJ2-7; 7 bases are shared with TRBD1. V lost 6 bases, J lost 4 bases, and 12 bases stayed unmatched. Germline CDR1 and CDR2: MGHRA and YSYEKL. The CDR3 is 15 amino acids. CDR3 residues: CASSQLTGWEYEQYF. The CDR3 DNA is TGCGCCAGCAGTCAACTGACAGGGTGGGAATACGAGCAGTACTTC.

The chain carries TRBV20-1 and TRBJ2-5; a possible D gene is TRBD2 (5 bases). V was cut by 3 bases and J by 0 bases, with 8 bases left in between. Looked up from germline, CDR1 is DFQATT and CDR2 is SNEGSKA (reference sequence). The CDR3 has 13 amino acids. CDR3 protein: CSASGMYQETQYF. The CDR3 coding sequence is TGCAGTGCTAGCGGGATGTACCAAGAGACCCAGTACTTC.

This sequence joins TRBV12-3 or TRBV12-4 and TRBJ1-1; D ambiguous. V dropped 5 bases and J dropped 5 bases, with 15 bases sitting between them. The CDR3 loop spans 14 amino acids. The CDR3 protein is CASSMIRGSTEAFF. CDR3 DNA: TGTGCCAGCAGTATGATCCGGGGATCTACTGAAGCTTTCTTT.

This rearrangement joins TRBV10-2 to TRBJ1-1, with D unclear. Germline V gene data show CDR1 as WSHSY and CDR2 as SAAADI. The CDR3 length is 11 residues. The V end lost 6 bases, the J end lost 4 bases, and 6 bases lay between the germline ends. The CDR3 is CASSGFTEAFF. CDR3 sequence (DNA): TGCGCCAGCAGCGGGTTCACTGAAGCTTTCTTT.

The chain recombines TRBV29-1 with TRBJ1-2; D is possibly TRBD1 (5 bases). V was pared by 2 bases and J by 7 bases, with 20 bases between. CDR3 length equals 15 residues. Germline V gives CDR1 SQVTM, CDR2 ANQGSEA. This CDR3 reads CSVEWSWGGERGYTF. The CDR3 nucleotides are TGCAGCGTTGAATGGAGTTGGGGGGGAGAGCGTGGCTACACCTTC.

V usage is TRBV19 and J usage is TRBJ2-2; 8 nucleotides line up with TRBD1. The ends lost 10 bases at V and 0 bases at J; junction bases unmatched: 4. The CDR3 runs to 14 residues. Germline values: CDR1 LNHDA, CDR2 SQIVND (reference sequence). CDR3 residues: CAIGQGANTGELFF. The DNA of the CDR3 is TGTGCCATTGGACAGGGCGCGAACACCGGGGAGCTGTTTTTT.

The rearrangement uses TRBV6-5 and TRBJ2-5; D is possibly TRBD1 or TRBD2 (5 bases each). CDR1 is MNHEY, CDR2 SVGAGI, per germline. V was pared by 6 bases and J by 5 bases, with 22 bases between. This CDR3 comprises 16 residues. The CDR3 nucleotides are TGTGCCAGCAGCTTATCCGGGGCAGGAGATATGGAGACCCAGTACTTC. It is translated as CASSLSGAGDMETQYF.

The chain employs TRBV29-1 and TRBJ2-7; D gene uncertain. Trimming left V 7 bases short and J 1 base short, with 17 bases between. The CDR3 totals 14 residues. Germline V lookup: CDR1 SQVTM, CDR2 ANQGSEA. As DNA, the CDR3 is TGCAGCGCTATATGGACGGAGCCTTCCTACGAGCAGTACTTC. It codes for CSAIWTEPSYEQYF.

This chain connects TRBV27 to TRBJ2-4, with 8 bases that match TRBD1. Trimming took 8 bases from V and 6 from J; bases not matched to a gene: 6. Germline-derived CDR1 and CDR2 are MNHEY and SMNVEV (reference sequence). This CDR3 comprises 13 residues. The CDR3 sequence is CASVPGGGNIQYF. The CDR3 DNA follows: TGTGCCAGCGTCCCAGGGGGCGGAAACATTCAGTACTTC.

The CDR3 DNA is TGCAGTGCCCCCCCGGTCGGGGCGATAGTATTTGGCTACACCTTC. Its protein product is CSAPPVGAIVFGYTF. This rearrangement joins TRBV20-1 to TRBJ1-2, with TRBD1 as a possible D gene (5 bases). V lost 6 bases and J lost 7, with 24 bases in between. The germline gives CDR1 DFQATT, CDR2 SNEGSKA (reference sequence). This CDR3 is built from 15 residues.

The J gene is TRBJ2-7, the V gene TRBV5-1, with TRBD1 matching 7 bases. The CDR3 is 15 amino acids. Germline assignment: CDR1 SGHRS and CDR2 YFSETQ. V dropped 4 bases and J dropped 2; count of bases not matched to a gene: 9. The CDR3 nucleotides are TGCGCCAGCAGCCTTGAGAGGACAGGACCCTACGAGCAGTACTTC. It codes for CASSLERTGPYEQYF.

The chain recombines TRBV27 with TRBJ2-7; a weak D match, TRBD1 (6 bases). The V gene's germline CDR1 is MNHEY and CDR2 SMNVEV (reference sequence). Trimming left V 4 bases short and J 7 bases short, with 14 bases between. The CDR3 is 13 amino acids. CDR3 residues: CASSSGDPREQYF. CDR3 coding DNA: TGTGCCAGCAGTTCAGGGGACCCGAGAGAGCAGTACTTC.

The chain employs TRBV29-1 and TRBJ2-3; D unresolved. V was pared by 7 bases and J by 0 bases, with 14 bases between. Germline V gives CDR1 SQVTM, CDR2 ANQGSEA. The CDR3 contains 14 residues. CDR3 DNA sequence: TGCAGCGCCTCAATTACATCTAGCACAGATACGCAGTATTTT. Translation gives CSASITSSTDTQYF.

This clonotype was found a few times. The chain combines TRBV18 with TRBJ2-7, with D hard to call. V was clipped by 5 bases and J by 0 bases, with 11 bases between them. Germline V gives CDR1 KGHSH, CDR2 LQKENI. The CDR3 covers 14 residues. The CDR3 reads CASSINFPSYEQYF. CDR3 nucleotides: TGTGCCAGCTCAATCAATTTCCCCTCCTACGAGCAGTACTTC. The entire variable domain, with the rest obtained from reference TRBV18 and TRBJ2-7, is as follows: NAGVMQNPRHLVRRRGQEARLRCSPMKGHSHVYWYRQLPEEGLKFMVYLQKENIIDESGMPKERFSAEFPKEGPSILRIQQVVRGDSAAYFCASSINFPSYEQYFGPGTRLTVT.

This clonotype was observed once. The chain couples TRBV27 to TRBJ2-5; D unclear. Trimming stripped 3 bases from V and 4 bases from J, with 6 bases between. CDR1 MNHEY and CDR2 SMNVEV come from the germline V gene (reference sequence). This CDR3 has 12 amino acids. The CDR3: CASSFAGETQYF. The DNA of the CDR3 is TGTGCCAGCAGTTTCGCAGGAGAGACCCAGTACTTC.